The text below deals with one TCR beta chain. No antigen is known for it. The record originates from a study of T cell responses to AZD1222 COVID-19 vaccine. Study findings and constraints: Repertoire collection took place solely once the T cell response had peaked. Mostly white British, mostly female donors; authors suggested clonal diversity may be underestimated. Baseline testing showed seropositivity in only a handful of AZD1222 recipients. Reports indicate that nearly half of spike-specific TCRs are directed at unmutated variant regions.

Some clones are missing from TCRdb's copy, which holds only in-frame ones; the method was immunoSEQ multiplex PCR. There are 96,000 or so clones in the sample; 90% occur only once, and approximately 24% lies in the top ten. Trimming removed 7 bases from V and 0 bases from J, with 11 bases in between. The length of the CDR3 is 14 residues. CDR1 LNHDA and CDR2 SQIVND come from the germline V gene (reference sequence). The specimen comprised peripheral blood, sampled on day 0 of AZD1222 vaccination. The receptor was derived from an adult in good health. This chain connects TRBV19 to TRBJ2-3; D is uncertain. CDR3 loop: CASKSLTSTDTQYF. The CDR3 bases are TGTGCCAGTAAGTCCTTGACTAGCACAGATACGCAGTATTTT.